This TCR beta chain was profiled in a study of human T cells and chemical hapten exposure. At the level of the study: On roughly 2 cm by roughly 2 cm of upper inner arm skin, sensitization was performed with 2% DPC. Weekly diphenylcyclopropenone doses were given to patients' scalps across the approximately 26-week study.

This clonotype turned up a few times. Antigen specificity is unknown. Each CDR3 protein is one row after TCRdb ran MiXCR on the RACE reads. The sample consists of about 380,000 distinct CDR3 sequences, approximately 5% of them appearing once. Whole-study results and caveats: No shift was seen in TCRs above 1 in 1000 frequency with DPC sensitization.

Time point described: pre-sensitization, week 0. Described treatment: therapeutic diphenylcyclopropenone sensitization with weekly scalp DPC. Extraction yielded total RNA from whole blood (unfractionated). Germline CDR1 and CDR2: MDHEN and SYDVKM. V lost 5 bases to trimming and J lost 4 bases, with 15 bases between them. This CDR3 has 14 residues. This sequence joins TRBV28 and TRBJ2-7; the D gene is possibly TRBD2 (7 bases). Sequencing used whole blood, obtained in connection with sensitization to the hapten diphenylcyclopropenone (DPC). The source of this sequence is a woman aged 50 to 65 with alopecia areata. Some clones in this sample may be carry-over from other donors' samples. The CDR3 is CASSRSGGTYEQYF. CDR3 nucleotides: TGTGCCAGCAGTAGATCGGGGGGCACTTACGAGCAGTACTTC.